This entry lists 17 T cell receptor beta chains sequenced from one sample in a study of cytomegalovirus exposure and HLA in healthy donors. PCR involved 60 Vbeta and 13 Jbeta primers. Repertoires were generated with immunoSEQ multiplex PCR, while TCRdb's copy carries only in-frame clones and drops some. The table includes about 160,000 clones, more than 75% detected once. The sequenced sample was PBMCs. The origin of the receptors is a man aged 18 to 30 in good health and CMV-seropositive.

V usage is TRBV4-1 and J usage is TRBJ2-6; D ambiguous. The CDR3 runs to 16 residues. Germline V gene data show CDR1 as MGHRA and CDR2 as YSYEKL. With 7 bases removed from V and 1 base from J, the gap between germline ends came to 14 bases. CDR3 amino acids: CASNAVIVSGANVLTF. The CDR3 DNA sequence: TGCGCCAGCAACGCAGTCATCGTGTCTGGGGCCAACGTCCTGACTTTC.

This chain connects TRBV6-5 to TRBJ2-1; 10 positions match TRBD2. CDR3 length equals 15 residues. Germline V gene data show CDR1 as MNHEY and CDR2 as SVGAGI. Unmatched junction bases numbered 9, after V lost 6 bases and J lost 7 bases. CDR3 loop: CASRKSGGGINEQFF. CDR3 DNA: TGTGCCAGCAGAAAAAGCGGGGGGGGTATTAATGAGCAGTTCTTC.

The rearrangement uses TRBV6-6 and TRBJ2-1; 9 bases fit TRBD1. V was clipped by 4 bases and J by 6 bases; unmatched bases: 7. The CDR3 sequence is 15 residues long. Germline assignment: CDR1 MNHNY and CDR2 SVGAGI (reference sequence). The CDR3 loop reads CASSFGTGRANEQFF. The CDR3 DNA is TGTGCCAGCAGTTTCGGGACAGGGAGAGCCAATGAGCAGTTCTTC.

J is TRBJ2-6 and V is TRBV5-4, with D perhaps TRBD1 (6 bases). The germline V gene encodes CDR1 SGHNT and CDR2 YYREEE (reference sequence). The length of the CDR3 is 17 residues. V dropped 3 bases and J dropped 2 bases, with 15 bases sitting between them. In DNA, the CDR3 is TGTGCCAGCAGCTGGGGGCAGGGGCTCGCTGGGGCCAACGTCCTGACTTTC. This sequence encodes CASSWGQGLAGANVLTF. The full variable domain, its missing parts supplied by reference TRBV5-4 and TRBJ2-6, is ETGVTQSPTHLIKTRGQQVTLRCSSQSGHNTVSWYQQALGQGPQFIFQYYREEENGRGNFPPRFSGLQFPNYSSELNVNALELDDSALYLCASSWGQGLAGANVLTFGAGSRLTVL.

A single count supports this clone. The chain joins TRBV25-1 to TRBJ2-2; TRBD2 matches at 10 bases. Germline CDR1 is MGHDK and CDR2 is SYGVNS. This CDR3 contains 16 residues. Trimming took 1 base from V and 5 from J; bases not matched to a gene: 4. The CDR3 DNA follows: TGTGCCAGCAGTGAATCACTAGCGGGGCGGACCGGGGAGCTGTTTTTT. It encodes CASSESLAGRTGELFF.

CDR3 nucleotide sequence: TGTGCTAGTGGGCCGGGGGGTGACACTGAAGCTTTCTTT. This codes for CASGPGGDTEAFF. The rearrangement joins TRBV12-5 to TRBJ1-1; TRBD1 might be the D (5 bases). The CDR3 runs 13 residues. Per germline, CDR1 LGHNT and CDR2 FRNRAP. Trimming shortened V by 6 bases and J by 3 bases, and 11 bases separated the two germline ends. Full variable domain (remainder filled in from reference TRBV12-5 and TRBJ1-1): DARVTQTPRHKVTEMGQEVTMRCQPILGHNTVFWYRQTMMQGLELLAYFRNRAPLDDSGMPKDRFSAEMPDATLATLKIQPSEPRDSAVYFCASGPGGDTEAFFGQGTRLTVV.

The chain couples TRBV15 to TRBJ2-5; 7 positions agree with TRBD2. The V gene's germline CDR1 is LNHNV and CDR2 YYDKDF (reference sequence). Trimming at V came to 0 bases and at J to 5 bases, leaving 12 bases not matched to a gene. The CDR3 is 17 amino acids. The CDR3 is CATSRDLAAVGPETQYF. The CDR3 coding sequence is TGTGCCACCAGCAGAGATCTAGCGGCGGTAGGTCCGGAGACCCAGTACTTC.

V is TRBV9 and J is TRBJ2-6; D ambiguous. V lost 4 bases, J lost 1 base, and 9 bases lay in between. Germline V gives CDR1 SGDLS, CDR2 YYNGEE. The CDR3 extends over 15 amino acids. CDR3: CASSTRISGANVLTF. The DNA for the CDR3 is TGTGCCAGCAGCACAAGAATTTCTGGGGCCAACGTCCTGACTTTC.

The chain employs TRBV13 and TRBJ1-1, with D perhaps TRBD1 (6 bases). The CDR3 has 13 residues. V was clipped by 3 bases and J by 4 bases, with 9 bases between them. Germline CDR1 and CDR2: PRHDT and FYEKMQ (reference sequence). CDR3 residues: CASSFTGFTEAFF. In nucleotides, the CDR3 is TGTGCCAGCAGCTTCACAGGGTTCACTGAAGCTTTCTTT. Full variable domain (missing parts from reference TRBV13 and TRBJ1-1): AAGVIQSPRHLIKEKRETATLKCYPIPRHDTVYWYQQGPGQDPQFLISFYEKMQSDKGSIPDRFSAQQFSDYHSELNMSSLELGDSALYFCASSFTGFTEAFFGQGTRLTVV.

The J gene is TRBJ1-1, the V gene TRBV5-1; 8 nucleotides match TRBD1. The germline CDR1 and CDR2 sequences are SGHRS and YFSETQ. The CDR3 length is 14 residues. V lost 0 bases, J lost 4 bases, and 2 bases stayed unmatched. The CDR3 DNA sequence: TGCGCCAGCAGCTTGGGACAGGGGTCCACTGAAGCTTTCTTT. The encoded protein is CASSLGQGSTEAFF.

Of note for this clone: It is likely a read error, because the conserved phenylalanine at the end of the CDR3 is missing. This chain joins TRBV7-7 and TRBJ2-7; maybe TRBD2 (7 bases). The CDR3 loop spans 14 amino acids. The germline V gene has CDR1 SSHAT and CDR2 FNYEAQ (reference sequence). DNA of the CDR3: TGTGCTAGCAGCCCGGCGGGGGCCCCCTACGAGCAGTACCTC. Translated: CASSPAGAPYEQYL.

This clone came up once. The genes are TRBV6-1 and TRBJ2-5, with D perhaps TRBD2 (6 bases). This CDR3 contains 11 residues. V lost 2 bases and J 12 bases, leaving 10 bases between the germline ends. Germline CDR1 and CDR2: MNHNS and SASEGT. In nucleotides, the CDR3 is TGTGCCAGCAGTGAATTGGAGGGGAAGTACTTC. Translating it yields CASSELEGKYF.

This sequence joins TRBV7-2 and TRBJ2-7, with TRBD2 identical over 12 bases. The CDR3 covers 16 residues. Germline CDR1 and CDR2: SGHTA and FQGNSA. V dropped 5 bases and J dropped 7; count of bases not matched to a gene: 12. The CDR3 DNA sequence: TGTGCCAGCAGCCTGAGTCCTAGCGGGGGGGCCTTGGAGCAGTACTTC. It codes for CASSLSPSGGALEQYF.

The chain employs TRBV9 and TRBJ2-5, with D uncertain. The end of the DNA is better explained by TRBJ2-7, so the J call may be wrong. Germline values: CDR1 SGDLS, CDR2 YYNGEE. This CDR3 is 15 amino acids long. CDR3 sequence: CASSVRDSPPYEQYF. In DNA, the CDR3 is TGTGCCAGCAGCGTGAGAGATAGTCCCCCCTACGAGCAGTACTTC.

The V call is TRBV2, the J call TRBJ1-5; D call uncertain. Per the germline V gene, CDR1 is SNHLY and CDR2 is FYNNEI. This CDR3 is built from 14 residues. The V end lost 1 base, the J end lost 1 base, and 5 bases lay between the germline ends. The chain's CDR3 is CASSEEPSNQPQHF. CDR3 coding DNA: TGTGCCAGCAGTGAAGAGCCCAGCAATCAGCCCCAGCATTTT.

This clone was detected only a few times. The chain combines TRBV2 with TRBJ2-7, with D tentatively TRBD1 (6 bases). The CDR3 runs to 13 residues. V was trimmed by 7 bases and J by 4 bases, leaving 14 bases between them. Germline V gives CDR1 SNHLY, CDR2 FYNNEI. The CDR3 spells CASTLMDSYEQYF. In nucleotides, the CDR3 is TGTGCCAGCACTTTAATGGACAGTTACGAGCAGTACTTC.

CDR3 nucleotides: TGTGCCAGCAGTTACGGGGGGGTGCTAAATAACTATGGCTACACCTTC. This translates into CASSYGGVLNNYGYTF. This sequence joins TRBV6-6 and TRBJ1-2; possibly TRBD1 for D (5 bases). Germline CDR1 reads MNHNY; CDR2 reads SVGAGI (reference sequence). This CDR3 contains 16 residues. With 2 bases removed from V and 1 base from J, the gap between germline ends came to 14 bases.